This paragraph covers one TCR beta chain sequence. The antigen remains undetermined. PCR primers comprised 60 Vbeta and 13 Jbeta primers. Clones were sequenced by immunoSEQ multiplex PCR, and TCRdb holds only the in-frame ones, with some missing. Here the sample table reports roughly 72,000 clones. The sample comes from a study of cytomegalovirus exposure and HLA in healthy donors. Broader study findings: It has been reported that TCR beta sequences accurately predicted the HLA-A and HLA-B alleles of most subjects.

The germline gives CDR1 SQVTM, CDR2 ANQGSEA. V lost 7 bases and J lost 3; bases outside the gene matches: 11. CDR3 size: 16 residues. The rearrangement uses TRBV29-1 and TRBJ2-3, with 12 positions matching TRBD2. The sample comprised PBMCs. The sequence came from a man aged 18-30 years in good health and CMV-seropositive. Written as DNA, the CDR3 is TGCAGCGCCAGACTAGGGACTAGCGGGCTGACAGATACGCAGTATTTT. This encodes CSARLGTSGLTDTQYF.